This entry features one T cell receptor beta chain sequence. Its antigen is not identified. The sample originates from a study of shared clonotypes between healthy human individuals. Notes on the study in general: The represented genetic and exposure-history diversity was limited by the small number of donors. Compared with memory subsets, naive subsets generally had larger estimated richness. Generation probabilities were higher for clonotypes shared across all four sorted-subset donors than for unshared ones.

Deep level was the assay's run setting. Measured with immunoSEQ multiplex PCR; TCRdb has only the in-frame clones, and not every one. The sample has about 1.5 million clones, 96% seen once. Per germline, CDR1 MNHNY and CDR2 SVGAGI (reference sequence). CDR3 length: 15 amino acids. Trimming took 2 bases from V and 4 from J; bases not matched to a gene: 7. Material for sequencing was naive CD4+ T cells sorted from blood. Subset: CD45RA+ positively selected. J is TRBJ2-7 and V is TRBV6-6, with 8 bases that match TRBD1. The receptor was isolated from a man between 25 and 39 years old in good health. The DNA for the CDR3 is TGTGCCAGCAGTTACGACAGGGGCGTTATTTACGAGCAGTACTTC. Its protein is CASSYDRGVIYEQYF.